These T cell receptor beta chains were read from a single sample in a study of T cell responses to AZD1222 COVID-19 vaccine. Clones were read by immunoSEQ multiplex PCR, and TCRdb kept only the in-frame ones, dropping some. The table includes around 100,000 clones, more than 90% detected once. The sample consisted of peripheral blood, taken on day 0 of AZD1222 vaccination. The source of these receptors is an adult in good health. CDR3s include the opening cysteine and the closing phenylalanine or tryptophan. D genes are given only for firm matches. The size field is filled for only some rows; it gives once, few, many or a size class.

DNA: TGTGCCAGCAGTTACGACAGGTATGGCTACACCTTC
CDR3: CASSYDRYGYTF
size: NA
D: NA
J: TRBJ1-2
V: TRBV6-5

DNA: TGTGCCAGTAGTGTCACTCGGGTCGTCGGGGAGCTGTTTTTT
CDR3: CASSVTRVVGELFF
size: NA
D: NA
J: TRBJ2-2
V: TRBV19

DNA: TGTGCCAGCAGCCCGATAGGGAAGGCGGGACGGATAAAGTATGGCTACACCTTC
CDR3: CASSPIGKAGRIKYGYTF
size: NA
D: NA
J: TRBJ1-2
V: TRBV7-3

DNA: TGTGCCAGCAGCTTAGACAGCGAGAACTATGGCTACACCTTC
CDR3: CASSLDSENYGYTF
size: NA
D: NA
J: TRBJ1-2
V: TRBV11-1

DNA: TGTGCCAGCAGTCATACGGGTGGCTACACCTTC
CDR3: CASSHTGGYTF
size: NA
D: NA
J: TRBJ1-2
V: TRBV12-3/TRBV12-4

DNA: TGTGCCAGCAGCTGGGACAGGGACTACGAGCAGTACTTC
CDR3: CASSWDRDYEQYF
size: few
D: TRBD1
J: TRBJ2-7
V: TRBV5-4

DNA: TGTGCCAGCACCCATTCCGGGGGAGCTAACTATGGCTACACCTTC
CDR3: CASTHSGGANYGYTF
size: NA
D: NA
J: TRBJ1-2
V: TRBV28

DNA: TGTGCCAGCAGCGAACGGGACAGGGTTGGCTACACCTTC
CDR3: CASSERDRVGYTF
size: NA
D: TRBD1
J: TRBJ1-2
V: TRBV27

DNA: TGCGCCAGCAGCCAACCGACGGGAGCTAACACTGAAGCTTTCTTT
CDR3: CASSQPTGANTEAFF
size: NA
D: NA
J: TRBJ1-1
V: TRBV5-1

DNA: TGTGCCAGCAGCTTAGTAGGACAGGGGGCGCGGTATGGCTACACCTTC
CDR3: CASSLVGQGARYGYTF
size: NA
D: TRBD1
J: TRBJ1-2
V: TRBV7-2

DNA: TGTGCCATCAGTGAACTGGACAGGGGACGCGGTGGCTACACCTTC
CDR3: CAISELDRGRGGYTF
size: NA
D: TRBD1
J: TRBJ1-2
V: TRBV10-3

DNA: TGCGCCAGCAGCCAAGTCTTACACTGGAACTCGAATTCACCCCTCCACTTT
CDR3: CASSQVLHWNSNSPLHF
size: once
D: NA
J: TRBJ1-6
V: TRBV4-1

DNA: TGTGCCAGCAGCTTACTTCCGGGGGACACTGAAGCTTTCTTT
CDR3: CASSLLPGDTEAFF
size: NA
D: NA
J: TRBJ1-1
V: TRBV11-3

DNA: TGCGCCAGCAGCCAAGCGGGGGGTGGCGGAAACACCATATATTTT
CDR3: CASSQAGGGGNTIYF
size: NA
D: NA
J: TRBJ1-3
V: TRBV4-1

DNA: TGTGCCAGCGGATCACCCACAGGGCTCGGAAACTATGGCTACACCTTC
CDR3: CASGSPTGLGNYGYTF
size: NA
D: NA
J: TRBJ1-2
V: TRBV5-6

DNA: TGTGCCAGTAGTATTGGACAGGGCGATCAGCCCCAGCATTTT
CDR3: CASSIGQGDQPQHF
size: NA
D: TRBD1
J: TRBJ1-5
V: TRBV19

DNA: TGTGCCAGCAGTGAAGGACATAGAGATGAGCAGTTCTTC
CDR3: CASSEGHRDEQFF
size: NA
D: NA
J: TRBJ2-1
V: TRBV6-1

DNA: TGTGCCAGCAGTGAAGCGCTAGGGCAGGTTTACTCCTACGAGCAGTACTTC
CDR3: CASSEALGQVYSYEQYF
size: NA
D: NA
J: TRBJ2-7
V: TRBV6-1

DNA: TGTGCCAGCAGCTTAGCGGAAAGCCAAGAGACCCAGTACTTC
CDR3: CASSLAESQETQYF
size: NA
D: NA
J: TRBJ2-5
V: TRBV11-3

DNA: TGTGCCAGCAGTGAAGCGACAGGAGTTTTTGGTCAGCCCCAGCATTTT
CDR3: CASSEATGVFGQPQHF
size: once
D: NA
J: TRBJ1-5
V: TRBV6-1

DNA: TGTGCCAGTTTTCATAGACAGGGAGGTCAGCCCCAGCATTTT
CDR3: CASFHRQGGQPQHF
size: NA
D: TRBD1
J: TRBJ1-5
V: TRBV6-5

DNA: TGCGCCAGCAGCTCCTATAGCGGGGCAGATACGCAGTATTTT
CDR3: CASSSYSGADTQYF
size: NA
D: TRBD2
J: TRBJ2-3
V: TRBV5-1

DNA: TGTGCCAGCAGCACCCGACAGGGCCTAGGGGAGACCCAGTACTTC
CDR3: CASSTRQGLGETQYF
size: NA
D: TRBD1
J: TRBJ2-5
V: TRBV9

DNA: TGTGCCTGGAGTGGGGGGACAGGGAATGGCTACACCTTC
CDR3: CAWSGGTGNGYTF
size: NA
D: TRBD1
J: TRBJ1-2
V: TRBV30

DNA: TGTGCCAGCAGTTACTCTTTGGCCGTCAATGAGCAGTTCTTC
CDR3: CASSYSLAVNEQFF
size: NA
D: NA
J: TRBJ2-1
V: TRBV6-5

DNA: TGTGCCAGCAGCTTATATGGCACCGGGAACACTGAAGCTTTCTTT
CDR3: CASSLYGTGNTEAFF
size: NA
D: NA
J: TRBJ1-1
V: TRBV11-3

DNA: TGCAGTGCTAGCTTGAGGGGACAGGGCGGCTTC
CDR3: CSASLRGQGGF
size: NA
D: TRBD1
J: TRBJ1-2
V: TRBV20-1

DNA: TGTGCCAGCAGCGCCGACGACAGGGGGCAAATATTAGAGCCCCAGCATTTT
CDR3: CASSADDRGQILEPQHF
size: NA
D: TRBD1
J: TRBJ1-5
V: TRBV9

DNA: TGTGCCATCAGTGAGGAGGGACAGGGGGCTTGGCCCCAGCATTTT
CDR3: CAISEEGQGAWPQHF
size: NA
D: TRBD1
J: TRBJ1-5
V: TRBV10-3

DNA: TGTGCCAGCAGCTCAAAGACAGGGGTCATGAACACTGAAGCTTTCTTT
CDR3: CASSSKTGVMNTEAFF
size: NA
D: TRBD1
J: TRBJ1-1
V: TRBV5-4

DNA: TGTGCCAGCAGCCCGCTCGGAGGGATCCCCTACGAGCAGTACTTC
CDR3: CASSPLGGIPYEQYF
size: NA
D: NA
J: TRBJ2-7
V: TRBV11-2

DNA: TGCGCCAGCAGCCAAGAAAGCACCGGGACAGTCGGAAACACCATATATTTT
CDR3: CASSQESTGTVGNTIYF
size: NA
D: TRBD1
J: TRBJ1-3
V: TRBV4-3

DNA: TGTGCCAGCAGTTTCCTCTCTGGGGCCAACGTCCTGACTTTC
CDR3: CASSFLSGANVLTF
size: NA
D: NA
J: TRBJ2-6
V: TRBV6-5

DNA: TGTGCCAGCTCACCCCGTGGGACACCAAATGGCTACACCTTC
CDR3: CASSPRGTPNGYTF
size: NA
D: NA
J: TRBJ1-2
V: TRBV18

DNA: TGTGCCAGCAGTTACATCGGGGAGCTGTTTTTT
CDR3: CASSYIGELFF
size: few
D: NA
J: TRBJ2-2
V: TRBV6-5

DNA: TGTGCCAGCCGCCGGGGAGGGGCAGGACAGCCCCAGCATTTT
CDR3: CASRRGGAGQPQHF
size: NA
D: NA
J: TRBJ1-5
V: TRBV28

DNA: TGTGCCAGTAGTGACCGCTATTACGAGCAGTACTTC
CDR3: CASSDRYYEQYF
size: NA
D: NA
J: TRBJ2-7
V: TRBV19

DNA: TGTGCCAGCAGCGAGAGCGGGGGGGCCCGCTACGAGCAGTACTTC
CDR3: CASSESGGARYEQYF
size: NA
D: TRBD2
J: TRBJ2-7
V: TRBV9

DNA: TGCGCCAGCAGCTTGGCTTCGTACCAAGAGACCCAGTACTTC
CDR3: CASSLASYQETQYF
size: NA
D: NA
J: TRBJ2-5
V: TRBV5-1

DNA: TGTGCCAGCAGCACCCGGACTAGCGGGAATTGGGGGTACACCGGGGAGCTGTTTTTT
CDR3: CASSTRTSGNWGYTGELFF
size: NA
D: TRBD2
J: TRBJ2-2
V: TRBV9

DNA: TGCGCCAGCAGCCCCACCCCACAGGGAGGGTACGGTTCACCCCTCCACTTT
CDR3: CASSPTPQGGYGSPLHF
size: NA
D: NA
J: TRBJ1-6
V: TRBV4-1

DNA: TGTGCCAGTAGCAATTCGCTCTCTGGAAACACCATATATTTT
CDR3: CASSNSLSGNTIYF
size: NA
D: NA
J: TRBJ1-3
V: TRBV19

DNA: TGTGCCAGCAGCTCCCTGACAGGGGTCGGAAACACCATATATTTT
CDR3: CASSSLTGVGNTIYF
size: NA
D: TRBD1
J: TRBJ1-3
V: TRBV5-5

DNA: TGTGCCAGCTCACCAATTGAGGGGGGAAGCAATCAGCCCCAGCATTTT
CDR3: CASSPIEGGSNQPQHF
size: NA
D: NA
J: TRBJ1-5
V: TRBV18

DNA: TGTGCCAGCAGTAAACAGGGAACCCGCTACACCTTC
CDR3: CASSKQGTRYTF
size: NA
D: NA
J: TRBJ1-2
V: TRBV12-3/TRBV12-4

DNA: TGTGCCAGTAGTACGACCGAGGTATCGAAGGAGCAGTACTTC
CDR3: CASSTTEVSKEQYF
size: NA
D: NA
J: TRBJ2-7
V: TRBV19

DNA: TGTGCCAGCAGTCGGACCGGGGACAGATATGGCTACACCTTC
CDR3: CASSRTGDRYGYTF
size: NA
D: TRBD1
J: TRBJ1-2
V: TRBV6-2/TRBV6-3

DNA: TGTGCCAGCAGCTTAGGCCGGACAGTAACGAACACTGAAGCTTTCTTT
CDR3: CASSLGRTVTNTEAFF
size: NA
D: NA
J: TRBJ1-1
V: TRBV11-2

DNA: TGCGCCAGCAGACAGACTAGCGGGGGGACCAGCTCCTACAATGAGCAGTTCTTC
CDR3: CASRQTSGGTSSYNEQFF
size: NA
D: TRBD2
J: TRBJ2-1
V: TRBV5-1

DNA: TGTGCCAGCAGTGGGCCGTTTCCAACTAATGAAAAACTGTTTTTT
CDR3: CASSGPFPTNEKLFF
size: NA
D: NA
J: TRBJ1-4
V: TRBV28

DNA: TGTGCCAGCAGTTTGGCGTCACGAGGCAATCAGCCCCAGCATTTT
CDR3: CASSLASRGNQPQHF
size: few
D: NA
J: TRBJ1-5
V: TRBV28

DNA: TGTGCCACCAGTGCCCCTGGGACAGGCGATTCCGACACTGAAGCTTTCTTT
CDR3: CATSAPGTGDSDTEAFF
size: NA
D: TRBD1
J: TRBJ1-1
V: TRBV24-1

DNA: TGTGCCAGTAGCGACCAGGGATATACTGAAGCTTTCTTT
CDR3: CASSDQGYTEAFF
size: NA
D: NA
J: TRBJ1-1
V: TRBV19

DNA: TGTGCCAGCAGGCAAATCAAGTTTAGCGGCGACTCCTACAATGAGCAGTTCTTC
CDR3: CASRQIKFSGDSYNEQFF
size: NA
D: NA
J: TRBJ2-1
V: TRBV11-2

DNA: TGTGCCAGCAGCCAAGATATCAGTAGCACAGATACGCAGTATTTT
CDR3: CASSQDISSTDTQYF
size: NA
D: NA
J: TRBJ2-3
V: TRBV3-1/TRBV3-2